The clone carrying this T cell receptor beta chain showed up many times. Between the trimmed V and J ends, which lost 7 bases and 7 bases, there was a span of 17 bases. Per germline, CDR1 MDHEN and CDR2 SYDVKM. This CDR3 has 15 residues. These data originate in a study of breast tumors, draining lymph nodes, adjacent tissues. MiXCR, applied by TCRdb to the multiplex PCR reads, yields one record per CDR3 protein. The table lists over 60,000 distinct CDR3 sequences, around two fifths of them singletons. The chain combines TRBV28 with TRBJ1-6; unclear D gene. Source material: breast tumor tissue. This clonotype was sampled from a female donor with breast cancer. Some clones in this sample may be carry-over from other donors' samples. CDR3 in DNA: TGTGCCAGCACTCCTAGTCTGGGGTCCAATTCACCCCTCCACTTT. Translation gives CASTPSLGSNSPLHF.